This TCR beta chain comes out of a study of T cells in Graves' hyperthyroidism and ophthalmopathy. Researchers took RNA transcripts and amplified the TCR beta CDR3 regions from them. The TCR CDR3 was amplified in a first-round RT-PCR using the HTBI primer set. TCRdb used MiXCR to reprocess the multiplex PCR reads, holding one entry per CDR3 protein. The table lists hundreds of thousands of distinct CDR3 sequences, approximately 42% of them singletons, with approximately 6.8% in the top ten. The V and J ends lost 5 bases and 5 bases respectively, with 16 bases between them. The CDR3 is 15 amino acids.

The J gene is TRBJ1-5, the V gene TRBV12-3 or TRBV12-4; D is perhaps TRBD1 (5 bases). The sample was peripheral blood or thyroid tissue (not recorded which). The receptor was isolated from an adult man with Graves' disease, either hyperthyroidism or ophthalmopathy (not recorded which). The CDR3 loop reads CASSTTRTGDQPQHF. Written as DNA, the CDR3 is TGTGCCAGCAGTACTACAAGGACGGGGGATCAGCCCCAGCATTTT.